The sequence of this T cell receptor (beta chain) was determined in a study of regulatory T cells in long-lasting Graves disease. The time point was: newly diagnosed GD, antithyroid drugs for less than 3 months. PBMC RNA served as the TCR library source. Germline loops: CDR1 GTSNPN, CDR2 SVGIG (reference sequence). Trimming removed 3 bases from V and 1 base from J, with 12 bases in between. The length of the CDR3 is 14 residues. Through Arm-PCR of CDR3 regions and iRepertoire HTBI primers, TCR beta libraries were built. TCRdb analysed the multiplex PCR reads with MiXCR anew, one entry per CDR3 protein. Here the sample spans 350,000 to 400,000 distinct CDR3 sequences, 15% to 20% being singletons. This clonotype showed up many times. This sample also appeared in a second study, on T cells in Graves' hyperthyroidism and ophthalmopathy. As reported in that work: The HTBI primer set was used in a first-round RT-PCR of the TCR CDR3.

J is TRBJ2-5 and V is TRBV30; perhaps TRBD2 as D (6 bases). The receptor's source is a woman younger than 35 with Graves disease. Sequences were derived from peripheral blood mononuclear cells (PBMCs), sampled at new diagnosis, from a patient treated with antithyroid drugs. The CDR3 nucleotides read TGTGCCTGGAGGTCCCCGGGGGTCCAAGAGACCCAGTACTTC. Translating gives CAWRSPGVQETQYF.